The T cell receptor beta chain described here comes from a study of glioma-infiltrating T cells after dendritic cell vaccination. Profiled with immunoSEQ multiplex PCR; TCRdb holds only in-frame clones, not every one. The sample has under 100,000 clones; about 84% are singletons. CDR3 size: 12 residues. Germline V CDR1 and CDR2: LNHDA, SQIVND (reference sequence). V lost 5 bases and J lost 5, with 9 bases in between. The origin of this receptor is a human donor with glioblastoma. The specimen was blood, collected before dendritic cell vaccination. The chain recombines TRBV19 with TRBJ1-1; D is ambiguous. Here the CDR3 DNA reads TGTGCCAGTAGTCCCCCCCGGACTGAAGCTTTCTTT. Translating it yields CASSPPRTEAFF.